The 27 T cell receptor beta chains listed next were all sequenced from one sample in a study of graft-versus-host responses after intestinal transplantation. TCRdb's table, derived via immunoSEQ multiplex PCR, lists solely in-frame clones and lacks some. The sample yields approximately 110,000 clones, 93% seen once. No antigens are known for them. This specimen consisted of unstimulated CD8+ T cells sorted from spleen or lymph node cells, obtained before transplant. The receptors shown here come from a human donor who was the organ donor for an intestinal transplant.

The CDR3 nucleotides are TGCGCCAGCAGAGGGTCCCGGGAGCAGTTCTTC. As protein: CASRGSREQFF. The chain combines TRBV5-1 with TRBJ2-1; no definite D call. The germline CDR1 and CDR2 sequences are SGHRS and YFSETQ. V gave up 5 bases and J gave up 10 bases, with 10 bases separating them. This CDR3 is 11 amino acids long.

This chain joins TRBV4-2 and TRBJ1-3; 7 nucleotides align to TRBD1. V gave up 3 bases and J gave up 4 bases; unmatched junction bases: 12. CDR3 length: 17 amino acids. Germline lookup yields CDR1 LGHNA and CDR2 YNFKEQ. In nucleotides, the CDR3 is TGTGCCAGCAGCCACCTCGACAGGGAAGGTCAAGGAAACACCATATATTTT. It is translated as CASSHLDREGQGNTIYF.

The J gene is TRBJ2-3, the V gene TRBV7-9; D unclear. The CDR3 is made up of 11 amino acids. V shed 5 bases and J shed 9 bases, with 9 bases lying between them. Germline loops: CDR1 SEHNR, CDR2 FQNEAQ (reference sequence). In DNA form, the CDR3 reads TGTGCCAGCAGCCCAGATGGAACGCAGTATTTT. This encodes CASSPDGTQYF. The full variable domain, its missing parts supplied by reference TRBV7-9 and TRBJ2-3, is DTGVSQNPRHKITKRGQNVTFRCDPISEHNRLYWYRQTLGQGPEFLTYFQNEAQLEKSRLLSDRFSAERPKGSFSTLEIQRTEQGDSAMYLCASSPDGTQYFGPGTRLTVL.

The rearrangement uses TRBV4-3 and TRBJ2-2, with 9 bases aligning to TRBD1. V was clipped by 4 bases and J by 7 bases; unmatched bases: 4. The CDR3 spans 14 residues. CDR1 and CDR2 from the germline V gene are LGHNA and YSLEER. The CDR3 is CASSRGQGDGELFF. In DNA form, the CDR3 reads TGCGCCAGCAGCCGGGGACAGGGCGACGGGGAGCTGTTTTTT.

J is TRBJ2-1 and V is TRBV7-9; 14 bases line up with TRBD2. The CDR3 covers 17 residues. V lost 3 bases and J lost 7; bases outside the gene matches: 8. CDR1 SEHNR and CDR2 FQNEAQ come from the germline V gene (reference sequence). The CDR3 DNA sequence: TGTGCCAGCAGCTTGGGGCGCGGGACTAGCGGGGGAAATGAGCAGTTCTTC. It encodes CASSLGRGTSGGNEQFF.

The chain's CDR3 is CASSTSGTGREQYF. The CDR3 region has the DNA TGTGCCAGCAGCACATCCGGGACAGGACGCGAGCAGTACTTC. The chain links TRBV9 to TRBJ2-7; TRBD1 agrees at 8 bases. CDR1 is SGDLS and CDR2 is YYNGEE in the germline V gene. The CDR3 extends over 14 amino acids. After removal of 4 bases from V and 6 bases from J, the junction contained 9 bases not matched to a gene. Using reference TRBV9 and TRBJ2-7 for the parts outside the CDR3, the full variable domain is DSGVTQTPKHLITATGQRVTLRCSPRSGDLSVYWYQQSLDQGLQFLIQYYNGEERAKGNILERFSAQQFPDLHSELNLSSLELGDSALYFCASSTSGTGREQYFGPGTRLTVT.

This chain joins TRBV18 and TRBJ2-3; 12 nucleotides line up with TRBD2. Germline V gives CDR1 KGHSH, CDR2 LQKENI. The CDR3 loop spans 15 amino acids. V lost 3 bases, J lost 5 bases, and 3 bases stayed unmatched. The CDR3 DNA reads TGTGCCAGCTCACCGGGACTAGCGGGTGGAGATACGCAGTATTTT. Residues: CASSPGLAGGDTQYF.

The chain joins TRBV6-1 to TRBJ2-1; the D call may be TRBD1 or TRBD2 (5 bases each). Germline loops: CDR1 MNHNS, CDR2 SASEGT. The CDR3 consists of 14 residues. Trimming pared 5 bases from V and 8 bases from J, leaving 16 bases between. CDR3 in amino acids: CASSQGPPTDEQFF. The CDR3 DNA sequence: TGTGCCAGCAGTCAGGGACCCCCTACGGATGAGCAGTTCTTC.

The CDR3 DNA reads as TGTGCCAGCGTTAGTGAGAGGGCGCAAGAGACCCAGTACTTC. Its translation is CASVSERAQETQYF. The V and J genes are TRBV2 and TRBJ2-5; weak D call: TRBD2 (5 bases). The CDR3 totals 14 residues. The V end lost 8 bases, the J end lost 2 bases, and 15 bases lay between the germline ends. CDR1 and CDR2 from the germline V gene are SNHLY and FYNNEI.

J is TRBJ2-7 and V is TRBV13; D is ambiguous. The germline V and J ends were trimmed by 0 bases and 6 bases, with 6 bases remaining between them. Germline V gives CDR1 PRHDT, CDR2 FYEKMQ (reference sequence). The CDR3 is 12 residues long. CDR3 loop: CASSLGRTEQYF. The DNA for the CDR3 is TGTGCCAGCAGCTTAGGGCGGACCGAGCAGTACTTC.

The chain has TRBV30 and TRBJ2-7, with 8 bases lining up with TRBD2. The CDR3 loop spans 14 amino acids. Per the germline V gene, CDR1 is GTSNPN and CDR2 is SVGIG (reference sequence). V was pared by 3 bases and J by 2 bases, with 6 bases of the junction left unmatched. The CDR3 spells CAWRESGSAYEQYF. In DNA, the CDR3 is TGTGCCTGGAGAGAAAGCGGGAGCGCCTACGAGCAGTACTTC.

V is TRBV5-3 and J is TRBJ2-2, with 11 nucleotides matching TRBD2. TRBV5-3 is flagged as an ORF with uncertain function. Unmatched junction bases numbered 11, after V lost 3 bases and J lost 1 base. This CDR3 region has 19 residues. CDR3 sequence: CARSSEDKGLAGNTGELFF. Here the CDR3 DNA reads TGTGCCAGAAGCTCGGAGGATAAAGGACTAGCGGGGAACACCGGGGAGCTGTTTTTT.

The rearrangement joins TRBV4-1 to TRBJ2-2, with D possibly called TRBD1 or TRBD2 (5 bases each). Looked up from germline, CDR1 is MGHRA and CDR2 is YSYEKL. This CDR3 contains 15 residues. V lost 0 bases and J 13 bases, leaving 18 bases between the germline ends. The CDR3 DNA sequence: TGCGCCAGCAGCCAAGATCCCGGGGCCGGACGGGGGCTGTTTTTT. Its protein product is CASSQDPGAGRGLFF.

The gene calls are TRBV11-2 and TRBJ2-4, with 7 bases that match TRBD2. The CDR3 runs to 18 residues. V gave up 4 bases and J gave up 0 bases; unmatched junction bases: 12. From germline, CDR1 is SGHAT and CDR2 FQNNGV. CDR3 residues: CASSSLPGGILAKNIQYF. CDR3 DNA sequence: TGTGCCAGCAGCTCCCTCCCGGGGGGAATTCTAGCCAAAAACATTCAGTACTTC.

This sequence joins TRBV11-3 and TRBJ2-2; D is possibly TRBD1 or TRBD2 (6 bases each). CDR1 and CDR2 (germline): SGHNT, YENEEA. CDR3 length: 19 amino acids. The V gene lost 4 bases and the J gene lost 1 base, with 22 bases spanning the gap. The CDR3 spells CASSSWGAGADLNTGELFF. The CDR3 coding sequence is TGTGCCAGCAGCTCGTGGGGGGCAGGGGCCGACCTGAACACCGGGGAGCTGTTTTTT.

CDR3 loop: CASSYATGGDYGYTF. CDR3 sequence (DNA): TGTGCCAGCAGTTACGCGACAGGGGGTGACTATGGCTACACCTTC. This sequence joins TRBV6-5 and TRBJ1-2; 9 bases line up with TRBD1. This CDR3 has 15 residues. With 2 bases clipped from V and 3 bases from J, the junction kept 4 bases outside the gene matches. Germline values: CDR1 MNHEY, CDR2 SVGAGI.

The genes are TRBV4-2 and TRBJ2-1; D not certain. Deletions cut 0 bases from V and 8 bases from J, with 5 bases between. The CDR3 consists of 12 residues. Germline V CDR1 and CDR2: LGHNA, YNFKEQ. The CDR3 sequence: CASSQDLYEQFF. Here the CDR3 DNA reads TGTGCCAGCAGCCAAGATTTATATGAGCAGTTCTTC.

The genes are TRBV4-1 and TRBJ2-7, with 11 bases matching TRBD2. The CDR3 has 16 amino acids. V was pared by 3 bases and J by 2 bases, with 6 bases of the junction left unmatched. Germline V gene data show CDR1 as MGHRA and CDR2 as YSYEKL. The CDR3 DNA reads TGCGCCAGCAGCCACCTACTAGCGGGAGATACCTACGAGCAGTACTTC. It translates to CASSHLLAGDTYEQYF.

The chain carries TRBV18 and TRBJ1-3; a weak D match, TRBD1 (6 bases). The CDR3 is made up of 14 amino acids. V lost 6 bases and J 1 base, leaving 10 bases between the germline ends. Germline V CDR1 and CDR2: KGHSH, LQKENI. DNA for the CDR3: TGTGCCAGCTCGATGGACAGATCTGGAAACACCATATATTTT. Translation gives CASSMDRSGNTIYF.

With respect to this clone: The sample has other DNA sequences that encode this CDR3 too. The chain employs TRBV7-8 and TRBJ1-1; D is perhaps TRBD1 (6 bases). The germline V gene encodes CDR1 SGHVS and CDR2 FQNEAQ. The V end lost 5 bases, the J end lost 2 bases, and 15 bases lay between the germline ends. There are 15 residues in the CDR3. As DNA, the CDR3 is TGTGCCAGCAGCGAGGGGGTTCCTATTAACACTGAAGCTTTCTTT. Its translation is CASSEGVPINTEAFF.

This chain's CDR3 is CASSSPQAGQGGDEQYF. Written as DNA, the CDR3 is TGTGCCAGCAGCTCCCCGCAGGCCGGACAGGGGGGCGACGAGCAGTACTTC. The chain carries TRBV9 and TRBJ2-7; TRBD1 agrees at 10 bases. Unmatched junction bases numbered 15, after V lost 4 bases and J lost 5 bases. In germline, CDR1 is SGDLS, CDR2 YYNGEE. The CDR3 has 17 residues.

V gene TRBV4-3 combines with J gene TRBJ2-7; the D gene is possibly TRBD1 (6 bases). The CDR3 has 15 residues. Trimming left V 1 base short and J 2 bases short, with 12 bases between. Germline V gene data show CDR1 as LGHNA and CDR2 as YSLEER. CDR3 DNA sequence: TGCGCCAGCAGCCAAGGATACAGGGAAACCTACGAGCAGTACTTC. Translated, it gives CASSQGYRETYEQYF.

The CDR3 is CASSPSATLNYGYTF. CDR3 DNA sequence: TGCGCCAGCAGCCCCTCGGCAACCCTAAACTATGGCTACACCTTC. The rearrangement links TRBV4-3 to TRBJ1-2; no clear D gene. Germline CDR1 LGHNA, CDR2 YSLEER. CDR3 length: 15 amino acids. The V end lost 4 bases, the J end lost 2 bases, and 14 bases lay between the germline ends.

The DNA of the CDR3 is TGTGCCAGCAGTTACCTCGACGTTGCCGGGGAGCTGTTTTTT. Its translation is CASSYLDVAGELFF. The V call is TRBV6-5, the J call TRBJ2-2; D gene uncertain. Germline CDR1 is MNHEY and CDR2 is SVGAGI. This CDR3 comprises 14 residues. The V end was cut by 2 bases, the J end by 6 bases, with 10 bases between.

This clone was observed once. J is TRBJ2-7 and V is TRBV2, with 8 bases aligning to TRBD1. This CDR3 has 15 residues. CDR1 is SNHLY, CDR2 FYNNEI, per germline. The V gene end was trimmed by 3 bases and the J gene end by 4 bases; junction bases not matched to a gene: 8. CDR3 region: CASSDRTGWGYEQYF. DNA of the CDR3: TGTGCCAGCAGTGACAGGACAGGGTGGGGGTACGAGCAGTACTTC. The full variable domain, rest sourced from reference TRBV2 and TRBJ2-7, is EPEVTQTPSHQVTQMGQEVILRCVPISNHLYFYWYRQILGQKVEFLVSFYNNEISEKSEIFDDQFSVERPDGSNFTLKIRSTKLEDSAMYFCASSDRTGWGYEQYFGPGTRLTVT.

The chain couples TRBV10-1 to TRBJ1-2; D gene ambiguous. Germline assignment: CDR1 WNHNN and CDR2 SYGVQD (reference sequence). The CDR3 consists of 13 residues. Trimming removed 9 bases from V and 5 bases from J, with 16 bases in between. In DNA, the CDR3 is TGCGCCAGGAAACACCAGACGTCGTATGGCTACACCTTC. Translation gives CARKHQTSYGYTF.

This clone was counted a few times. The chain links TRBV4-1 to TRBJ1-1, with 9 nucleotides matching TRBD1. Looked up from germline, CDR1 is MGHRA and CDR2 is YSYEKL. This CDR3 has 14 residues. V dropped 1 base and J dropped 3; count of bases not matched to a gene: 0. CDR3 region: CASSQGTGDTEAFF. DNA for the CDR3: TGCGCCAGCAGCCAAGGGACAGGGGACACTGAAGCTTTCTTT.